The TCR beta chain described here comes from a study of glioma-infiltrating T cells after dendritic cell vaccination. Study summary: Patients received autologous tumor lysate-pulsed dendritic cell vaccination between about 2003 and 2013.

Time point in this sample: after dendritic cell vaccination, including at tumor progression/relapse. Isocitrate dehydrogenase mutation was absent in all glioblastoma patients. PBMC were collected before vaccination, two weeks after the third vaccination, and at progression. Up to about 2 ug genomic DNA was used for TCRB CDR3 amplification. TCRdb's table, derived via immunoSEQ multiplex PCR, lists solely in-frame clones and lacks some. Of approximately 92,000 clones listed, less than 90% are singletons. This specimen consisted of blood, obtained after dendritic cell vaccination. The clonotype comes from a human donor with glioblastoma.

This CDR3 is CASSYSSAPGNEQFF. CDR3 bases: TGTGCCAGCAGTTACTCGAGCGCCCCGGGCAATGAGCAGTTCTTC. The J gene is TRBJ2-1, the V gene TRBV6-6; no definite D call. Trimming pared 0 bases from V and 6 bases from J, leaving 12 bases between. The germline V gene has CDR1 MNHNY and CDR2 SVGAGI (reference sequence). The CDR3 is made up of 15 amino acids.